One T cell receptor beta chain is described in this entry. Its matching antigen is unknown. These data originate in a study of T cell responses to AZD1222 COVID-19 vaccine. Study results and limitations: Nearly half of spike-specific TCRs reportedly target unmutated variant regions. Baseline antibody screening turned up just 6 or 7 seropositive AZD1222 recipients. Researchers report vaccine-associated CD4 TCRs spanning spike, with dominance at 160-218 and 743-854.

Profiled with immunoSEQ multiplex PCR; TCRdb holds only in-frame clones, not every one. The sample records about 130,000 clones, about nine tenths being singletons. Germline V gene lookup returns CDR1 LGHDT and CDR2 YNNKEL (reference sequence). V was clipped by 0 bases and J by 1 base, with 9 bases between them. The CDR3 is 15 amino acids. The TCR was taken from an adult in good health. The sample consisted of peripheral blood, taken on day 0 of MenACWY control vaccination. The chain is built from TRBV3-1 (or the pseudogene TRBV3-2) and TRBJ1-1; unclear D gene. CDR3 bases: TGTGCCAGCAGCCAAGAGCCGGGCTCGAACACTGAAGCTTTCTTT. Translated, it gives CASSQEPGSNTEAFF.